The following is a TCR beta chain sequence with its context. Its antigen remains unknown. The CDR3 runs to 15 residues. V dropped 3 bases and J dropped 0 bases, with 10 bases sitting between them. The germline V gene has CDR1 SGHTA and CDR2 FQGNSA. Measured with immunoSEQ multiplex PCR; TCRdb has only the in-frame clones, and not every one. This table has tens of thousands of clones, 80% appearing once. These data are taken from a study of OX40 agonist ivuxolimab in advanced cancers. Study overall: The patients got ivuxolimab, which is an agonistic anti-OX40 (CD134) antibody. Whole-study findings and limits: Antigen specificity remained undetermined for the expanded peripheral T cells. At 0.1 to 3.0 mg/kg, CD4+ and CD8+ blood T cells expanded clonally by week 6. Some nonresponders likewise displayed low normalized T-cell clonal expansion.

This TCR came from an adult with an advanced solid tumor such as melanoma, head and neck, liver or kidney cancer. The V and J genes are TRBV7-2 and TRBJ2-3; the D gene is possibly TRBD2 (6 bases). Sample: CD4+ or CD8+ T cells sorted from blood, taken in a trial of the OX40 agonist ivuxolimab. The CDR3 spells CASSFGGLSTDTQYF. The CDR3 nucleotides read TGTGCCAGCAGCTTCGGGGGTTTAAGCACAGATACGCAGTATTTT.